This T cell receptor (beta chain) derives from a study of T cell responses to AZD1222 COVID-19 vaccine. As regards this clone: The antigen is unknown.

Method: immunoSEQ multiplex PCR; TCRdb's copy keeps in-frame clones and lacks some. Here the sample spans over 150,000 clones, over 85% being singletons. Study outcomes and limitations: At baseline, just five or six AZD1222 recipients tested seropositive.

The CDR3 contains 12 residues. The V gene's germline CDR1 is SEHNR and CDR2 FQNEAQ (reference sequence). Trimming took 5 bases from V and 3 from J, leaving 5 bases between them. The sequencing here drew on peripheral blood, taken on day 0 of AZD1222 vaccination. V usage is TRBV7-9 and J usage is TRBJ1-5; D is unclear. The sequence came from an adult in good health. The CDR3 region is CASSLDNQPQHF. Here the CDR3 DNA reads TGTGCCAGCAGCCTCGACAATCAGCCCCAGCATTTT.